The 29 T cell receptor beta chains below all came from one sample that was sequenced in a study of graft-versus-host responses after intestinal transplantation. The table came from immunoSEQ multiplex PCR; TCRdb's copy has only in-frame clones and leaves some out. This sample has about 130,000 clones, with over 85% found just once. These receptors' targets are unknown. Sequenced here: unstimulated CD4+ T cells sorted from spleen or lymph node cells, sampled before intestinal transplant. These receptors originate from a human donor who received an intestinal transplant.

This clone was detected once. The chain is built from TRBV7-9 and TRBJ2-5; TRBD1 agrees at 7 bases. The ends lost 1 base at V and 5 bases at J; junction bases unmatched: 4. The CDR3 is 14 amino acids. Germline CDR1 reads SEHNR; CDR2 reads FQNEAQ (reference sequence). The CDR3 protein is CASSLEGAPETQYF. CDR3 nucleotides: TGTGCCAGCAGCTTAGAGGGGGCTCCGGAGACCCAGTACTTC.

The sample holds one count of this clone. Here the CDR3 reads CASSLTDSPLHF. The DNA for the CDR3 is TGTGCCAGCAGTTTGACAGATTCACCCCTCCACTTT. The chain joins TRBV6-6 to TRBJ1-6, with D possibly matching TRBD1 (5 bases). The CDR3 is 12 amino acids. Trimming removed 4 bases at V and 8 bases at J, with 6 bases between. Germline assignment: CDR1 MNHNY and CDR2 SVGAGI (reference sequence).

V is TRBV5-1 and J is TRBJ1-4; D perhaps matches TRBD1 (5 bases). This CDR3 is built from 13 residues. CDR1 is SGHRS, CDR2 YFSETQ, per germline. V dropped 3 bases and J dropped 8 bases, with 11 bases sitting between them. Here the CDR3 DNA reads TGCGCCAGCAGCTCCCCAGACAGCGAAAAACTGTTTTTT. Translation: CASSSPDSEKLFF. Full variable domain (outside the CDR3, taken from reference TRBV5-1 and TRBJ1-4): KAGVTQTPRYLIKTRGQQVTLSCSPISGHRSVSWYQQTPGQGLQFLFEYFSETQRNKGNFPGRFSGRQFSNSRSEMNVSTLELGDSALYLCASSSPDSEKLFFGSGTQLSVL.

V usage is TRBV19 and J usage is TRBJ1-2; no firm D call. Germline values: CDR1 LNHDA, CDR2 SQIVND (reference sequence). The CDR3 totals 16 residues. The V gene lost 0 bases and the J gene lost 7 bases, with 18 bases spanning the gap. The CDR3 coding sequence is TGTGCCAGTAGTATAGAACCTAGCCCCATTCGGCGTGGCTACACCTTC. It translates to CASSIEPSPIRRGYTF. The entire variable domain, with the rest obtained from reference TRBV19 and TRBJ1-2, is as follows: DGGITQSPKYLFRKEGQNVTLSCEQNLNHDAMYWYRQDPGQGLRLIYYSQIVNDFQKGDIAEGYSVSREKKESFPLTVTSAQKNPTAFYLCASSIEPSPIRRGYTFGSGTRLTVV.

Regarding this clone: The sample has other DNA sequences that encode this CDR3 too. The chain couples TRBV6-6 to TRBJ1-3; maybe TRBD1 (6 bases). Deletions cut 5 bases from V and 7 bases from J, with 6 bases between. The CDR3 extends over 11 amino acids. Germline CDR1 MNHNY, CDR2 SVGAGI (reference sequence). The CDR3, as DNA: TGTGCCAGCAGTGGACAGAACACCATATATTTT. It is translated as CASSGQNTIYF.

J is TRBJ1-5 and V is TRBV6-6, with 8 bases matching TRBD1. CDR3 length: 15 amino acids. Trimming cost V 8 bases and J 9 bases; bases outside gene matches: 15. The germline V gene encodes CDR1 MNHNY and CDR2 SVGAGI (reference sequence). The CDR3 loop is CASGVSGGGLMPQHF. DNA of the CDR3: TGTGCCAGCGGAGTATCAGGGGGCGGGTTGATGCCCCAGCATTTT.

The chain employs TRBV11-3 and TRBJ1-1, with 8 bases matching TRBD1. V lost 5 bases to trimming and J lost 2 bases; unmatched junction nucleotides: 4. The CDR3 is 14 amino acids. The germline CDR1 and CDR2 sequences are SGHNT and YENEEA. The CDR3 reads CASSRDRGNTEAFF. CDR3 nucleotides: TGTGCCAGCAGCAGAGACAGGGGTAACACTGAAGCTTTCTTT.

The chain employs TRBV4-1 and TRBJ1-2; maybe TRBD1 (5 bases). This CDR3 has 13 amino acids. Trimming stripped 0 bases from V and 8 bases from J, with 10 bases between. The germline V gene encodes CDR1 MGHRA and CDR2 YSYEKL. CDR3 sequence reads: CASSQDRVGGYTF. As DNA, the CDR3 is TGCGCCAGCAGCCAAGACAGGGTGGGAGGCTACACCTTC.

The V call is TRBV29-1, the J call TRBJ1-1; D is ambiguous. Deletions cut 5 bases from V and 1 base from J, with 11 bases between. The germline V gene encodes CDR1 SQVTM and CDR2 ANQGSEA. This CDR3 is built from 13 residues. The CDR3 sequence is CSVTQSENTEAFF. DNA of the CDR3: TGCAGCGTTACCCAATCGGAGAACACTGAAGCTTTCTTT.

The gene calls are TRBV5-1 and TRBJ1-2; possibly TRBD1 for D (5 bases). Per germline, CDR1 SGHRS and CDR2 YFSETQ. Trimming removed 4 bases from V and 4 bases from J, with 11 bases in between. The CDR3 has 13 amino acids. DNA for the CDR3: TGCGCCAGCAGCCGGGACGGCCGCTATGGCTACACCTTC. It is translated as CASSRDGRYGYTF.

This clone was observed a single time. The chain uses TRBV20-1 and TRBJ2-5; D gene unclear. The CDR3 has 11 residues. Per the germline V gene, CDR1 is DFQATT and CDR2 is SNEGSKA (reference sequence). V was trimmed by 6 bases and J by 1 base, leaving 6 bases between them. The CDR3 nucleotides are TGCAGTGCGCTATTCCAAGAGACCCAGTACTTC. Translating it yields CSALFQETQYF.

The chain is built from TRBV18 and TRBJ1-5; D not certain. The V end was cut by 1 base, the J end by 4 bases, with 11 bases between. Germline V gene lookup returns CDR1 KGHSH and CDR2 LQKENI. This CDR3 contains 15 residues. The CDR3 sequence: CASSPQERENQPQHF. As DNA, the CDR3 is TGTGCCAGCTCACCACAGGAAAGGGAAAATCAGCCCCAGCATTTT.

The chain joins TRBV2 to TRBJ1-1; no clear D. CDR3 length equals 15 residues. The V gene's germline CDR1 is SNHLY and CDR2 FYNNEI. V was cut by 0 bases and J by 1 base, with 9 bases left in between. CDR3 in amino acids: CASSEARRGNTEAFF. CDR3 coding DNA: TGTGCCAGCAGTGAAGCGCGACGGGGGAACACTGAAGCTTTCTTT.

V and J are TRBV14 and TRBJ2-1; 7 bases are shared with TRBD2. CDR3 length equals 15 residues. Germline V gene data show CDR1 as SGHDN and CDR2 as FVKESK. V lost 6 bases, J lost 3 bases, and 8 bases stayed unmatched. The CDR3 protein is CASRPTGTIYNEQFF. DNA for the CDR3: TGTGCCAGCAGACCAACCGGGACTATCTACAATGAGCAGTTCTTC.

This sequence joins TRBV6-7 and TRBJ1-5; 7 nucleotides line up with TRBD1. TRBV6-7 qualifies as an ORF whose function is uncertain. J gave up 0 bases and V 6 bases, and 14 bases lay outside the gene matches. The CDR3 runs to 18 residues. The CDR3 region is CASSNPSSGQASNQPQHF. The CDR3 DNA reads as TGTGCCAGCAGCAACCCCTCTTCTGGACAGGCTAGCAATCAGCCCCAGCATTTT.

This sequence joins TRBV5-1 and TRBJ1-1; D is undetermined. This CDR3 spans 14 amino acids. Trimming cost V 4 bases and J 0 bases, with 10 bases left between them. Germline V CDR1 and CDR2: SGHRS, YFSETQ. The CDR3 region is CASSLGLVNTEAFF. The CDR3 nucleotides read TGCGCCAGCAGCCTGGGCCTCGTGAACACTGAAGCTTTCTTT.

V usage is TRBV6-5 and J usage is TRBJ1-6; perhaps TRBD1 as D (6 bases). Trimming left V 0 bases short and J 11 bases short, with 11 bases between. The germline gives CDR1 MNHEY, CDR2 SVGAGI. This CDR3 is built from 14 residues. The CDR3 region is CASSYSQGRPPLHF. In DNA form, the CDR3 reads TGTGCCAGCAGTTACTCTCAGGGGAGGCCACCCCTCCACTTT.

This sequence joins TRBV7-6 and TRBJ1-5, with D unclear. CDR1 is SGHVS and CDR2 is FNYEAQ in the germline V gene. This CDR3 has 13 amino acids. Trimming cost V 2 bases and J 2 bases, with 4 bases left between them. The chain's CDR3 is CASSLSRNQPQHF. In nucleotides, the CDR3 is TGTGCCAGCAGCTTATCCCGCAATCAGCCCCAGCATTTT.

This clone showed up just once. The chain combines TRBV5-1 with TRBJ2-1, with 13 bases that match TRBD2. Germline V CDR1 and CDR2: SGHRS, YFSETQ. This CDR3 region has 14 residues. After removal of 3 bases from V and 6 bases from J, the junction contained 0 bases not matched to a gene. CDR3 nucleotides: TGCGCCAGCAGCTGGACTAGCGGGAGCAATGAGCAGTTCTTC. Its translation: CASSWTSGSNEQFF.

The chain carries TRBV6-5 and TRBJ1-1; 7 bases are a match to TRBD1. V was clipped by 7 bases and J by 4 bases; unmatched bases: 9. This CDR3 contains 14 residues. CDR1 and CDR2 (germline): MNHEY, SVGAGI. The CDR3 loop reads CASTLTGRGTEAFF. The CDR3 nucleotides read TGTGCCAGCACCCTGACAGGGAGGGGCACTGAAGCTTTCTTT.

The count of this clone is one. The chain combines TRBV29-1 with TRBJ1-1; D is perhaps TRBD1 (6 bases). Germline CDR1 SQVTM, CDR2 ANQGSEA. V lost 3 bases and J 12 bases, leaving 8 bases between the germline ends. CDR3 size: 9 residues. This CDR3 is CSVDRGTFF. CDR3 sequence (DNA): TGCAGCGTTGACAGGGGAACTTTCTTT.

The chain has TRBV6-1 and TRBJ1-1; D unresolved. V lost 1 base and J 2 bases, leaving 8 bases between the germline ends. The CDR3 totals 14 residues. Germline V lookup: CDR1 MNHNS, CDR2 SASEGT. CDR3 nucleotides: TGTGCCAGCAGTGAAGAGTCCCGAAACACTGAAGCTTTCTTT. Its protein product is CASSEESRNTEAFF.

The genes are TRBV5-1 and TRBJ2-1; 7 bases are shared with TRBD1. Germline V gives CDR1 SGHRS, CDR2 YFSETQ. Trimming removed 4 bases from V and 6 bases from J; junction bases left unmatched: 1. The CDR3 has 12 residues. CDR3 amino acids: CASSPGGNEQFF. CDR3 bases: TGCGCCAGCAGCCCAGGGGGCAATGAGCAGTTCTTC.

The chain carries TRBV4-1 and TRBJ1-3, with D maybe TRBD1 (5 bases). V was shortened by 5 bases and J by 2 bases, with 10 bases between the two germline ends. The CDR3 runs 14 residues. Germline V gives CDR1 MGHRA, CDR2 YSYEKL. CDR3 residues: CASSGRAAGNTIYF. As DNA, the CDR3 is TGCGCCAGCAGCGGCAGGGCGGCTGGAAACACCATATATTTT.

This clone came up once. The gene calls are TRBV5-1 and TRBJ2-2; D is unclear. This CDR3 has 15 residues. CDR1 and CDR2 (germline): SGHRS, YFSETQ. V was cut by 0 bases and J by 3 bases, with 9 bases left in between. CDR3 sequence (DNA): TGCGCCAGCAGCTTGGCCACGGTGGACACCGGGGAGCTGTTTTTT. Protein sequence: CASSLATVDTGELFF.

The gene calls are TRBV5-8 and TRBJ2-5; no definite D call. There are 13 residues in the CDR3. Trimming left V 0 bases short and J 8 bases short, with 11 bases between. CDR1 is SGHTS, CDR2 YDEGEE, per germline. In nucleotides, the CDR3 is TGTGCCAGCAGCTTGGAGCCGGCGAACACCCAGTACTTC. This gives the protein CASSLEPANTQYF. The full variable domain, in which reference TRBV5-8 and TRBJ2-5 provide the parts outside the CDR3, is EAGVTQSPTHLIKTRGQQATLRCSPISGHTSVYWYQQALGLGLQFLLWYDEGEERNRGNFPPRFSGRQFPNYSSELNVNALELEDSALYLCASSLEPANTQYFGPGTRLLVL.

Here the CDR3 DNA reads TGTGCCAGCAGTGAAGACTATGGCTACACCTTC. This translates into CASSEDYGYTF. V and J are TRBV2 and TRBJ1-2, with D unresolved. CDR3 length equals 11 residues. Germline V gene data show CDR1 as SNHLY and CDR2 as FYNNEI. V lost 1 base to trimming and J lost 3 bases, with 0 bases between them.

The CDR3 nucleotides are TGCGCCAGCAGCCAGTTCGGCAGGGGGCCGCTGGGGCAGTACTTC. It is translated as CASSQFGRGPLGQYF. The rearrangement joins TRBV4-1 to TRBJ2-7, with 8 bases matching TRBD1. The CDR3 extends over 15 amino acids. The V gene end was trimmed by 3 bases and the J gene end by 9 bases; junction bases not matched to a gene: 13. CDR1 is MGHRA, CDR2 YSYEKL, per germline.

The rearrangement links TRBV5-4 to TRBJ1-1; the D gene is possibly TRBD1 (5 bases). CDR1 and CDR2 from the germline V gene are SGHNT and YYREEE (reference sequence). The CDR3 spans 15 residues. V was shortened by 0 bases and J by 4 bases, with 13 bases between the two germline ends. CDR3 in DNA: TGTGCCAGCAGCTTGGATCCCTTAGGGGTCACTGAAGCTTTCTTT. This sequence encodes CASSLDPLGVTEAFF.